The 30 T cell receptor beta chains below were found in one sample sequenced in a study of cytomegalovirus exposure and HLA in healthy donors. The primer mix had 60 Vbeta and 13 Jbeta primers. Using immunoSEQ multiplex PCR, the repertoire was profiled, and TCRdb retains in-frame clones only, with some absent. The sample has 150,000 to 200,000 clones, about four fifths seen once. Sequenced: PBMCs. All receptors derive from a man aged 25 to 40 in good health and CMV-seronegative.

The chain carries TRBV5-4 and TRBJ2-5, with 9 nucleotides matching TRBD2. The J call may be wrong; the DNA end is better matched by TRBJ2-7. CDR1 and CDR2 from the germline V gene are SGHNT and YYREEE (reference sequence). This CDR3 is 14 amino acids long. The CDR3 nucleotides read TGTGCCAGCAGCTTAAGCGGGGGGACGTACGAGCAGTACTTC. It specifies CASSLSGGTYEQYF.

The chain carries TRBV5-1 and TRBJ2-7, with a possible D match to TRBD1 (5 bases). The V gene's germline CDR1 is SGHRS and CDR2 YFSETQ. Trimming removed 0 bases at V and 3 bases at J, with 13 bases between. There are 15 residues in the CDR3. The CDR3 loop reads CASSLAGLGDYEQYF. The CDR3, as DNA: TGCGCCAGCAGCTTGGCAGGGCTTGGAGACTACGAGCAGTACTTC.

This chain connects TRBV7-9 to TRBJ2-1, with D possibly TRBD2 on 6 matching bases. V lost 2 bases and J 2 bases, leaving 13 bases between the germline ends. CDR1 is SEHNR, CDR2 FQNEAQ, per germline (reference sequence). This CDR3 is 16 amino acids long. The CDR3 DNA is TGTGCCAGCAGCTTACGAAAGTCGGGGGCCTACAATGAGCAGTTCTTC. This gives the protein CASSLRKSGAYNEQFF. The variable domain in full, with the rest retrieved from reference TRBV7-9 and TRBJ2-1, is DTGVSQNPRHKITKRGQNVTFRCDPISEHNRLYWYRQTLGQGPEFLTYFQNEAQLEKSRLLSDRFSAERPKGSFSTLEIQRTEQGDSAMYLCASSLRKSGAYNEQFFGPGTRLTVL.

This clone was seen only once. This sequence joins TRBV7-9 and TRBJ2-7; TRBD1 matches at 8 bases. Trimming removed 0 bases from V and 7 bases from J; junction bases left unmatched: 8. The germline V gene has CDR1 SEHNR and CDR2 FQNEAQ (reference sequence). CDR3 size: 15 residues. The CDR3 nucleotides are TGTGCCAGCAGCTTAGCGCAAGGACAGGGCGGGGAGCAGTACTTC. It codes for CASSLAQGQGGEQYF.

The chain couples TRBV29-1 to TRBJ2-7; tentative D call: TRBD1 (6 bases). This CDR3 contains 12 residues. V lost 5 bases and J lost 2, with 10 bases in between. Germline values: CDR1 SQVTM, CDR2 ANQGSEA. CDR3 nucleotide sequence: TGCAGCGTTTCGACAGGACCCTACGAGCAGTACTTC. Protein: CSVSTGPYEQYF.

This clone was recorded a few times. This chain links TRBV14 with TRBJ1-1; D not resolved. Deletions cut 4 bases from V and 3 bases from J, with 12 bases between. The CDR3 covers 14 residues. Germline V gene sequence: CDR1 SGHDN, CDR2 FVKESK. The CDR3 loop is CASSPLGRDTEAFF. The DNA of the CDR3 is TGTGCCAGCAGCCCCCTGGGTCGGGACACTGAAGCTTTCTTT. Variable domain in full (rest from reference TRBV14 and TRBJ1-1): EAGVTQFPSHSVIEKGQTVTLRCDPISGHDNLYWYRRVMGKEIKFLLHFVKESKQDESGMPNNRFLAERTGGTYSTLKVQPAELEDSGVYFCASSPLGRDTEAFFGQGTRLTVV.

The chain recombines TRBV15 with TRBJ2-1, with 10 bases that match TRBD2. The CDR3 spans 16 residues. Germline CDR1 and CDR2: LNHNV and YYDKDF (reference sequence). J was trimmed by 2 bases and V by 5 bases; bases with no gene match: 6. CDR3 coding DNA: TGTGCCACCAGCCCCCTCCTAGCGGGAGCCTACAATGAGCAGTTCTTC. Translated, it gives CATSPLLAGAYNEQFF.

The chain carries TRBV15 and TRBJ2-7; 9 bases align to TRBD1. CDR3 size: 16 residues. Germline V gene lookup returns CDR1 LNHNV and CDR2 YYDKDF (reference sequence). V shed 4 bases, J shed 4 bases, and the junction held 11 bases outside the gene matches. CDR3 coding DNA: TGTGCCACCAGCACGCGGGACAGGGAAACCGTGTACGAGCAGTACTTC. Its translation: CATSTRDRETVYEQYF.

This sequence joins TRBV5-8 and TRBJ2-2; TRBD2 matches at 8 bases. The CDR3 is made up of 15 amino acids. Losses at the gene ends were 2 bases for V and 7 bases for J; bases not matched to a gene: 7. The germline CDR1 and CDR2 sequences are SGHTS and YDEGEE. In DNA, the CDR3 is TGTGCCAGCAGCTTTGCGGGAGGTTTCGTCGGGGAGCTGTTTTTT. Residues: CASSFAGGFVGELFF. The complete variable domain, with remaining parts taken from reference TRBV5-8 and TRBJ2-2, reads EAGVTQSPTHLIKTRGQQATLRCSPISGHTSVYWYQQALGLGLQFLLWYDEGEERNRGNFPPRFSGRQFPNYSSELNVNALELEDSALYLCASSFAGGFVGELFFGEGSRLTVL.

The chain carries TRBV11-2 and TRBJ2-5; no reliable D call. This CDR3 region has 13 residues. Trimming removed 1 base at V and 4 bases at J, with 7 bases between. Looked up from germline, CDR1 is SGHAT and CDR2 is FQNNGV. The CDR3 DNA follows: TGTGCCAGCAGCTTAGTCCCGGGAGAGACCCAGTACTTC. Its protein product is CASSLVPGETQYF.

The genes are TRBV27 and TRBJ2-3, with TRBD2 identical over 7 bases. After removal of 3 bases from V and 6 bases from J, the junction contained 9 bases not matched to a gene. Germline V gene lookup returns CDR1 MNHEY and CDR2 SMNVEV (reference sequence). The CDR3 runs to 15 residues. CDR3 region: CASSFGGRAIDTQYF. The CDR3 DNA reads TGTGCCAGCAGTTTTGGGGGGAGGGCAATTGATACGCAGTATTTT.

V usage is TRBV7-2 and J usage is TRBJ1-5; tentatively, D is TRBD1 (6 bases). CDR1 SGHTA and CDR2 FQGNSA come from the germline V gene. Trimming left V 8 bases short and J 9 bases short, with 11 bases between. The CDR3 contains 11 residues. The DNA for the CDR3 is TGTGCCAGCCGCGAAGGGGGGCCCCAGCATTTT. Protein sequence: CASREGGPQHF. Drawing the rest from reference TRBV7-2 and TRBJ1-5, the complete variable domain is GAGVSQSPSNKVTEKGKDVELRCDPISGHTALYWYRQSLGQGLEFLIYFQGNSAPDKSGLPSDRFSAERTGGSVSTLTIQRTQQEDSAVYLCASREGGPQHFGDGTRLSIL.

The chain recombines TRBV10-3 with TRBJ1-2; possibly TRBD1 for D (5 bases). Trimming took off 0 bases at V and 7 bases at J, with 9 bases between the two ends. There are 13 residues in the CDR3. In germline, CDR1 is ENHRY, CDR2 SYGVKD. Here the CDR3 reads CAISESKGSGYTF. The CDR3 region has the DNA TGTGCCATCAGTGAGTCGAAGGGGTCTGGCTACACCTTC.

This clone appeared a few times. The rearrangement joins TRBV5-1 to TRBJ1-4; D ambiguous. Germline values: CDR1 SGHRS, CDR2 YFSETQ. The CDR3 runs to 17 residues. V was shortened by 1 base and J by 0 bases, with 13 bases between the two germline ends. This CDR3 is CASSLMALGTTNEKLFF. The CDR3 DNA follows: TGCGCCAGCAGCTTGATGGCATTGGGCACAACTAATGAAAAACTGTTTTTT.

On this clone itself: The junction departs from the called germline gene at one end, perhaps through a read error. The chain couples TRBV10-1 to TRBJ2-7; 8 positions match TRBD2. In germline, CDR1 is WNHNN, CDR2 SYGVQD (reference sequence). The length of the CDR3 is 14 residues. CDR3 protein: CAKGGGTPSNEQYF. DNA for the CDR3: TGCGCCAAAGGCGGGGGGACACCCTCCAACGAGCAGTACTTC.

This clone appeared a few times. The gene calls are TRBV5-4 and TRBJ2-3, with a weak D call TRBD1 (5 bases). This CDR3 has 14 amino acids. V gave up 0 bases and J gave up 8 bases, with 13 bases separating them. Germline V lookup: CDR1 SGHNT, CDR2 YYREEE (reference sequence). The CDR3 sequence: CASSLELIRGTQYF. The DNA of the CDR3 is TGTGCCAGCAGCTTGGAACTAATTAGGGGTACGCAGTATTTT. The variable domain in full, with the rest retrieved from reference TRBV5-4 and TRBJ2-3, is ETGVTQSPTHLIKTRGQQVTLRCSSQSGHNTVSWYQQALGQGPQFIFQYYREEENGRGNFPPRFSGLQFPNYSSELNVNALELDDSALYLCASSLELIRGTQYFGPGTRLTVL.

The V call is TRBV28, the J call TRBJ2-5, with 8 nucleotides matching TRBD1. Germline-derived CDR1 and CDR2 are MDHEN and SYDVKM. V gave up 5 bases and J gave up 5 bases; unmatched junction bases: 10. The CDR3 sequence is 15 residues long. The CDR3: CASSLTPGGKETQYF. The CDR3 DNA follows: TGTGCCAGCAGTCTTACCCCAGGGGGCAAGGAGACCCAGTACTTC. The variable domain in full, completed from reference TRBV28 and TRBJ2-5, reads DVKVTQSSRYLVKRTGEKVFLECVQDMDHENMFWYRQDPGLGLRLIYFSYDVKMKEKGDIPEGYSVSREKKERFSLILESASTNQTSMYLCASSLTPGGKETQYFGPGTRLLVL.

V usage is TRBV9 and J usage is TRBJ2-2; TRBD1 might be the D (6 bases). This CDR3 has 17 amino acids. Germline V gives CDR1 SGDLS, CDR2 YYNGEE. The V end was cut by 2 bases, the J end by 6 bases, with 20 bases between. The CDR3 protein is CASSVPGHGIFSGELFF. The DNA for the CDR3 is TGTGCCAGCAGCGTCCCGGGACACGGAATATTCTCCGGGGAGCTGTTTTTT.

V is TRBV5-1 and J is TRBJ2-5, with D uncertain. The CDR3 runs to 14 residues. V was pared by 1 base and J by 0 bases, with 7 bases between. The germline V gene has CDR1 SGHRS and CDR2 YFSETQ. CDR3 sequence (DNA): TGCGCCAGCAGCTTGATCACGGACCAAGAGACCCAGTACTTC. This codes for CASSLITDQETQYF.

This sequence joins TRBV5-1 and TRBJ1-2; D possibly corresponds to TRBD1 (5 bases). V was shortened by 5 bases and J by 4 bases, with 15 bases between the two germline ends. Germline CDR1 SGHRS, CDR2 YFSETQ. CDR3 size: 14 residues. CDR3: CASRRDWELYGYTF. In DNA, the CDR3 is TGCGCCAGCAGGCGGGACTGGGAGCTCTATGGCTACACCTTC.

In its sample, this clone was seen a few times. V is TRBV19 and J is TRBJ2-5, with a tentative D call TRBD1 (6 bases). This CDR3 comprises 13 residues. V was clipped by 4 bases and J by 4 bases, with 10 bases between them. Germline CDR1 reads LNHDA; CDR2 reads SQIVND (reference sequence). CDR3: CASSTEGGETQYF. CDR3 nucleotide sequence: TGTGCCAGTAGTACAGAAGGGGGAGAGACCCAGTACTTC.

This clone was recorded a few times. This rearrangement joins TRBV7-3 to TRBJ1-1, with D possibly being TRBD1 (5 bases). CDR1 and CDR2 from the germline V gene are SGHTA and FQGTGA. The CDR3 spans 16 residues. Trimming removed 5 bases at V and 1 base at J, with 17 bases between. The CDR3 loop is CASSQFRGIPNTEAFF. CDR3 bases: TGTGCCAGCAGCCAATTCCGGGGGATCCCGAACACTGAAGCTTTCTTT.

The chain uses TRBV11-2 and TRBJ1-5; D not certain. CDR1 and CDR2 (germline): SGHAT, FQNNGV. V lost 2 bases to trimming and J lost 1 base, with 9 bases between them. This CDR3 is 15 amino acids long. For the CDR3, the DNA is TGTGCCAGCAGCTTAATGGGAGGGAGCAATCAGCCCCAGCATTTT. Translating gives CASSLMGGSNQPQHF.

V and J are TRBV27 and TRBJ2-1; 11 bases fit TRBD2. Germline V gene lookup returns CDR1 MNHEY and CDR2 SMNVEV (reference sequence). With V trimmed by 3 bases and J by 16 bases, 14 bases remained unmatched. The CDR3 has 15 amino acids. CDR3 sequence (DNA): TGTGCCAGCAGTTTCGGGACTAGCGGTTCTAAGGGGAGATTCTTC. It codes for CASSFGTSGSKGRFF.

V usage is TRBV5-8 and J usage is TRBJ2-6, with 9 positions matching TRBD2. V gave up 0 bases and J gave up 4 bases; unmatched junction bases: 2. This CDR3 is built from 16 residues. Per germline, CDR1 SGHTS and CDR2 YDEGEE. CDR3 nucleotide sequence: TGTGCCAGCAGCTTGGGGACTAGCGCCGGGGCCAACGTCCTGACTTTC. Residues: CASSLGTSAGANVLTF.

This sequence joins TRBV5-1 and TRBJ1-1; 8 bases line up with TRBD1. Germline trimming cut 4 bases from V and 1 base from J; bases unmatched to any gene: 6. The germline CDR1 and CDR2 sequences are SGHRS and YFSETQ. The CDR3 contains 15 residues. Here the CDR3 reads CASSAGTGPNTEAFF. The CDR3 DNA sequence: TGCGCCAGCAGCGCCGGGACAGGTCCGAACACTGAAGCTTTCTTT.

The chain carries TRBV28 and TRBJ1-2, with 8 bases matching TRBD1. Germline values: CDR1 MDHEN, CDR2 SYDVKM. J was trimmed by 3 bases and V by 5 bases; bases with no gene match: 8. CDR3 size: 15 residues. The CDR3 DNA reads as TGTGCCAGCAGTACTACCCCAGGGGGCGACTATGGCTACACCTTC. This encodes CASSTTPGGDYGYTF.

The chain has TRBV9 and TRBJ1-6; 9 bases map to TRBD1. CDR1 is SGDLS and CDR2 is YYNGEE in the germline V gene. This CDR3 spans 17 amino acids. The V gene end was trimmed by 7 bases and the J gene end by 4 bases; junction bases not matched to a gene: 12. The CDR3 nucleotides read TGTGCCAGCGGCAATCCGAAGACAGGGGGTTATAATTCACCCCTCCACTTT. Protein sequence: CASGNPKTGGYNSPLHF.

V and J are TRBV7-2 and TRBJ1-1, with D tentatively TRBD1 (6 bases). The CDR3 totals 13 residues. Germline CDR1 is SGHTA and CDR2 is FQGNSA. Between the trimmed V and J ends, which lost 7 bases and 4 bases, there was a span of 13 bases. The CDR3 nucleotides are TGTGCCAGCACCATTTCCAGGGGCACTGAAGCTTTCTTT. Protein product: CASTISRGTEAFF.

The V and J genes are TRBV14 and TRBJ1-1; D is unclear. From germline, CDR1 is SGHDN and CDR2 FVKESK. The length of the CDR3 is 13 residues. Deletions cut 0 bases from V and 2 bases from J, with 4 bases between. In DNA form, the CDR3 reads TGTGCCAGCAGCCAAGATCTAAACACTGAAGCTTTCTTT. It encodes CASSQDLNTEAFF.